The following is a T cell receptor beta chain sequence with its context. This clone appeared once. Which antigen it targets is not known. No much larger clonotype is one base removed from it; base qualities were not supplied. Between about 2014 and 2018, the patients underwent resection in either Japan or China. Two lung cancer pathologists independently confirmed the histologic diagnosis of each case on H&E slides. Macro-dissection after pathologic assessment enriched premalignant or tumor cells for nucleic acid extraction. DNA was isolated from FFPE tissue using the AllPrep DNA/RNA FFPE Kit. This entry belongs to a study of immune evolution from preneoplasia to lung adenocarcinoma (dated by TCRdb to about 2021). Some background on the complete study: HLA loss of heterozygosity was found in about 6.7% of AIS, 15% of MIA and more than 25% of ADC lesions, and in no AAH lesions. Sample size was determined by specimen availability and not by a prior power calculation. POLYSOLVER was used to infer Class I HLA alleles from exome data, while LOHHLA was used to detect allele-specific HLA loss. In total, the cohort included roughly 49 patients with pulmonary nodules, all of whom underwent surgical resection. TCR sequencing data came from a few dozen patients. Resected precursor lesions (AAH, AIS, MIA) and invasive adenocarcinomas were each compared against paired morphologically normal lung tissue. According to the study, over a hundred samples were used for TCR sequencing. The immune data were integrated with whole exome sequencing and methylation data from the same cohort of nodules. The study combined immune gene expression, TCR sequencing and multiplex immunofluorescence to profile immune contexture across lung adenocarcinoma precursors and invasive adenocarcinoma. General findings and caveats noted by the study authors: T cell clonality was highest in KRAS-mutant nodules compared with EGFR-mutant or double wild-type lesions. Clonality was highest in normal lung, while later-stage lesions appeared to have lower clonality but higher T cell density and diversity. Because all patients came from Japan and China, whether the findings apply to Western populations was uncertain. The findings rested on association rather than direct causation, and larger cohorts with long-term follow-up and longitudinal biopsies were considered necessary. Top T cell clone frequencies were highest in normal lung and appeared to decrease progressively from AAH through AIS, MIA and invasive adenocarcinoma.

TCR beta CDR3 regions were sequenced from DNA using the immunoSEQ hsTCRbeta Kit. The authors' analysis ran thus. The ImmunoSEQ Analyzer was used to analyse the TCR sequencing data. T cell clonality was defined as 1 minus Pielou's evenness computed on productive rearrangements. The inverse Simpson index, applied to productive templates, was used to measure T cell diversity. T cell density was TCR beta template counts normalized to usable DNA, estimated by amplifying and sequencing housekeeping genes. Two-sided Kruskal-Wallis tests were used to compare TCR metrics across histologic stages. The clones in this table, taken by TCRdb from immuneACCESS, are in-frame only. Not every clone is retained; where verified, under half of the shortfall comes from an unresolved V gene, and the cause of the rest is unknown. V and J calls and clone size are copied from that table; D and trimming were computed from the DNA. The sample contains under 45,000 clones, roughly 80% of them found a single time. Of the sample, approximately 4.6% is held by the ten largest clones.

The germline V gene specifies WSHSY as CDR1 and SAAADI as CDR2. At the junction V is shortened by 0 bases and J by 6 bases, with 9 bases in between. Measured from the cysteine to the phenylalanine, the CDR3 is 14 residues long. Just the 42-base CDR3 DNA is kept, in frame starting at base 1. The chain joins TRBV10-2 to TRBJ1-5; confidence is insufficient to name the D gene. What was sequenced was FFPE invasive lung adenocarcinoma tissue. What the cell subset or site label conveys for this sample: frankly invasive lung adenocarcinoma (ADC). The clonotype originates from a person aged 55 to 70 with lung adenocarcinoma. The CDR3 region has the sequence CASSESSIGQPQHF. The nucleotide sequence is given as TGCGCCAGCAGTGAGTCCAGTATCGGTCAGCCCCAGCATTTT.